This entry lists 4 T cell receptor beta chains sequenced from one sample in a study of cytomegalovirus exposure and HLA in healthy donors. PCR amplification relied on 60 Vbeta primers (plus 13 Jbeta primers). TCRdb keeps only in-frame clones here, not all; method: immunoSEQ multiplex PCR. The sample shows fewer than 150,000 clones, 65% to 85% of them seen only once. What was sequenced was PBMCs. Source of these receptors: a man over 45 in good health and CMV-seronegative.

The chain recombines TRBV6-1 with TRBJ1-1; D perhaps matches TRBD1 (6 bases). This CDR3 region has 16 residues. In germline, CDR1 is MNHNS, CDR2 SASEGT. V gave up 0 bases and J gave up 6 bases, with 17 bases separating them. CDR3 sequence: CASSEALGHRTAEAFF. The CDR3, as DNA: TGTGCCAGCAGTGAAGCGCTGGGACATCGAACGGCTGAAGCTTTCTTT.

The V and J genes are TRBV4-2 and TRBJ2-7; D possibly corresponds to TRBD2 (6 bases). V was shortened by 1 base and J by 5 bases, with 9 bases between the two germline ends. Germline CDR1 is LGHNA and CDR2 is YNFKEQ. The CDR3 covers 13 residues. The CDR3 region is CASSQVRGNEQYF. The CDR3 DNA reads TGTGCCAGCAGCCAAGTTCGCGGGAACGAGCAGTACTTC.

This rearrangement joins TRBV7-6 to TRBJ2-3; possible D gene TRBD1, 5 bases. Germline lookup yields CDR1 SGHVS and CDR2 FNYEAQ. CDR3 size: 15 residues. The V and J ends lost 1 base and 3 bases respectively, with 11 bases between them. The CDR3 reads CASSLGTLVTDTQYF. DNA for the CDR3: TGTGCCAGCAGCTTAGGGACATTGGTAACAGATACGCAGTATTTT.

V is TRBV10-3 and J is TRBJ1-6, with 7 nucleotides matching TRBD1. The trim removed 2 bases at V and 9 bases at J, leaving 4 bases unmatched. The CDR3 has 14 amino acids. Germline V gene sequence: CDR1 ENHRY, CDR2 SYGVKD. The CDR3 DNA sequence: TGTGCCATCAGTGAGGACAGGGTTGGTTCACCCCTCCACTTT. This gives the protein CAISEDRVGSPLHF.